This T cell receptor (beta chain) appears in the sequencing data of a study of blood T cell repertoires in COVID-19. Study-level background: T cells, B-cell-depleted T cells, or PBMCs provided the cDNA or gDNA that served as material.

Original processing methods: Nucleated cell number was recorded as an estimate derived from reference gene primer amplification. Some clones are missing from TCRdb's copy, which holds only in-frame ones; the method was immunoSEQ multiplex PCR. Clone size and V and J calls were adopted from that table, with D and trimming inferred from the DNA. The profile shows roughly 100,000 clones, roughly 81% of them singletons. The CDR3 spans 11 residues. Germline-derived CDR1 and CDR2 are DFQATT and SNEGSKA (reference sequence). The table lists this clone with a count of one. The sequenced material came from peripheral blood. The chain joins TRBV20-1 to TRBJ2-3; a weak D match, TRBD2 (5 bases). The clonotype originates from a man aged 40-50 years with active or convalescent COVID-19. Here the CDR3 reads CSGENTDTQYF. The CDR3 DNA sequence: TGCAGCGGGGAGAACACAGATACGCAGTATTTT.